This passage covers 3 T cell receptor beta chains from one sample sequenced in a study of Ad26.COV2.S vaccination and SARS-CoV-2 variants. Regarding treatment: around 19 received Ad26.COV2.S at low or high dose, single or two shots; roughly 5 received placebo; per-sample allocation not given. Sampling was done on day 63 after the first vaccine or placebo injection. Here immunoSEQ multiplex PCR was the method, and the copy in TCRdb shows in-frame clones only, minus some. Of roughly 240,000 clones listed, approximately 90% were seen once; the top ten hold over 8.5%. The material was peripheral blood, obtained in a trial of Ad26.COV2.S vaccine versus placebo. The receptors come from a person between 18 and 65 years old who received the Ad26.COV2.S COVID-19 vaccine or a placebo.

The chain uses TRBV19 and TRBJ1-1, with TRBD1 matching over 9 bases. Germline loops: CDR1 LNHDA, CDR2 SQIVND (reference sequence). The V and J ends lost 2 bases and 5 bases, in that order; junction bases with no gene match: 9. CDR3 length: 16 amino acids. The CDR3 loop is CASSISTGGWRTEAFF. In nucleotides, the CDR3 is TGTGCCAGTAGTATATCGACAGGGGGGTGGCGGACTGAAGCTTTCTTT.

The chain joins TRBV6-6 to TRBJ2-1; 9 nucleotides align to TRBD2. CDR1 is MNHNY, CDR2 SVGAGI, per germline (reference sequence). The CDR3 totals 14 residues. J lost 5 bases, V lost 7 bases, and 6 bases had no gene match. CDR3 nucleotides: TGTGCCAGCAAAGCTAGCGGGGACCACAATGAGCAGTTCTTC. Protein product: CASKASGDHNEQFF.

The chain uses TRBV15 and TRBJ1-3; D unresolved. This CDR3 region has 15 residues. Germline lookup yields CDR1 LNHNV and CDR2 YYDKDF (reference sequence). V lost 5 bases and J lost 4, with 15 bases in between. CDR3 nucleotide sequence: TGTGCCACCAGCCCTTCAGCGGATCCCGGAAACACCATATATTTT. Its translation: CATSPSADPGNTIYF.